Below are 9 T cell receptor beta chains sequenced from a single sample in a study of cytomegalovirus exposure and HLA in healthy donors. PCR employed 60 Vbeta and 13 Jbeta primers. Measured with immunoSEQ multiplex PCR; TCRdb has only the in-frame clones, and not every one. The sample contains 150,000 to 200,000 clones, about 76% of which appear only once. The material sequenced was PBMCs. Receptors were obtained from a female donor in good health and CMV-seronegative.

The rearrangement joins TRBV30 to TRBJ2-7; weak D call: TRBD1 (5 bases). The CDR3 loop spans 16 amino acids. Germline CDR1 reads GTSNPN; CDR2 reads SVGIG (reference sequence). Trimming pared 0 bases from V and 3 bases from J, leaving 18 bases between. CDR3 in amino acids: CAWSVPPGQYLYEQYF. DNA for the CDR3: TGTGCCTGGAGTGTACCCCCAGGGCAGTACCTCTACGAGCAGTACTTC.

The chain links TRBV4-2 to TRBJ2-5, with D tentatively TRBD2 (6 bases). Trimming pared 4 bases from V and 2 bases from J, leaving 14 bases between. The CDR3 spans 15 residues. Germline values: CDR1 LGHNA, CDR2 YNFKEQ. CDR3 protein: CASSLLGGPQETQYF. In DNA, the CDR3 is TGTGCCAGCAGCCTCTTGGGGGGACCACAAGAGACCCAGTACTTC.

This chain uses TRBV6-1 with TRBJ2-7, with D possibly being TRBD1 (5 bases). The length of the CDR3 is 14 residues. The V end lost 3 bases, the J end lost 2 bases, and 11 bases lay between the germline ends. Per the germline V gene, CDR1 is MNHNS and CDR2 is SASEGT. The CDR3 DNA reads TGTGCCAGCAGTGAGTGGGGCAGGGCCTACGAGCAGTACTTC. It encodes CASSEWGRAYEQYF.

The chain joins TRBV6-6 to TRBJ2-3; D uncertain. Trimming took 5 bases from V and 0 from J, leaving 12 bases between them. The CDR3 covers 15 residues. CDR1 is MNHNY, CDR2 SVGAGI, per germline (reference sequence). As DNA, the CDR3 is TGTGCCAGCAGTGTCATATCTAGAAGCACAGATACGCAGTATTTT. Protein: CASSVISRSTDTQYF.

V usage is TRBV4-1 and J usage is TRBJ1-1; no reliable D call. V lost 1 base and J 6 bases, leaving 21 bases between the germline ends. The germline V gene has CDR1 MGHRA and CDR2 YSYEKL. The CDR3 totals 17 residues. The CDR3: CASSQASLFTVAPEAFF. The CDR3 bases are TGCGCCAGCAGCCAAGCTTCGCTATTTACAGTTGCCCCTGAAGCTTTCTTT.

V is TRBV5-1 and J is TRBJ2-1, with D uncertain. Germline values: CDR1 SGHRS, CDR2 YFSETQ. This CDR3 is 12 amino acids long. V lost 5 bases, J lost 7 bases, and 10 bases lay in between. The CDR3 DNA reads TGCGCCAGCAGTTCGACTTCGAATGAGCAGTTCTTC. As protein: CASSSTSNEQFF.

This clone has just a few counts. This chain links TRBV5-4 with TRBJ2-2, with 9 bases lining up with TRBD2. Losses at the gene ends were 0 bases for V and 6 bases for J; bases not matched to a gene: 15. This CDR3 has 19 amino acids. CDR1 and CDR2 from the germline V gene are SGHNT and YYREEE (reference sequence). The CDR3 DNA reads TGTGCCAGCAGCTTGGCGGTTCGGCGGGGGGGCCTTTATGCCGGGGAGCTGTTTTTT. Protein sequence: CASSLAVRRGGLYAGELFF. Filled out from reference TRBV5-4 and TRBJ2-2, the complete variable domain reads ETGVTQSPTHLIKTRGQQVTLRCSSQSGHNTVSWYQQALGQGPQFIFQYYREEENGRGNFPPRFSGLQFPNYSSELNVNALELDDSALYLCASSLAVRRGGLYAGELFFGEGSRLTVL.

The rearrangement joins TRBV10-1 to TRBJ2-7; a possible D gene is TRBD1 (5 bases). Trimming took off 0 bases at V and 6 bases at J, with 12 bases between the two ends. Germline lookup yields CDR1 WNHNN and CDR2 SYGVQD (reference sequence). The CDR3 covers 14 residues. The CDR3 nucleotides are TGCGCCAGCAGTGAGTCTCAGGGTTGGGCCGAGCAGTACTTC. Translated: CASSESQGWAEQYF.

The V and J genes are TRBV6-5 and TRBJ1-1, with D perhaps TRBD1 (6 bases). V was cut by 7 bases and J by 3 bases, with 12 bases left in between. The CDR3 is 13 residues long. In germline, CDR1 is MNHEY, CDR2 SVGAGI. CDR3 amino acids: CASKENRDTEAFF. The CDR3 region has the DNA TGTGCCAGCAAAGAAAACAGGGACACTGAAGCTTTCTTT.